The next 15 T cell receptor beta chains were all read from a single sample in a study of monozygotic twins with inflammatory bowel disease. TCRdb re-called the 5' RACE reads and catalogs CDR3 proteins one per entry, DNA excluded. Its listing shows approximately 160,000 distinct CDR3 sequences. Sequencing input: blood. Source of these receptors: a human donor with ulcerative colitis or Crohn's disease, or a healthy co-twin of an affected twin (not recorded which).

The chain links TRBV3-1 to TRBJ2-2; lacking DNA, the TRBD2 call made by TCRdb goes unchecked. Germline V gene data show CDR1 as LGHDT and CDR2 as YNNKEL (reference sequence). This CDR3 is built from 18 residues. The CDR3 is CASSLGLAGAVNTGELFF.

This chain joins TRBV20-1 and TRBJ2-4; TCRdb outputs TRBD2, but without DNA this stays unchecked. Germline V gives CDR1 DFQATT, CDR2 SNEGSKA (reference sequence). This CDR3 is 19 amino acids long. The CDR3 is CSAPFAGTSGPWAKNIQYF.

The chain recombines TRBV5-1 with TRBJ2-1; TCRdb's D call, TRBD2, is unchecked because there is no DNA. Germline lookup yields CDR1 SGHRS and CDR2 YFSETQ. This CDR3 is 16 amino acids long. The CDR3 spells CASSLYPREGNNEQFF.

The rearrangement joins TRBV30 to TRBJ1-1; the D call from TCRdb, TRBD1, cannot be confirmed without DNA. Germline loops: CDR1 GTSNPN, CDR2 SVGIG (reference sequence). The CDR3 spans 11 residues. CDR3 in amino acids: CAWIRAGAPHF.

The chain couples TRBV7-9 to TRBJ1-4; the D gene TCRdb calls, TRBD1, cannot be checked with no DNA. The CDR3 loop spans 15 amino acids. The germline V gene has CDR1 SEHNR and CDR2 FQNEAQ (reference sequence). This CDR3 reads CASSPQDREGEKLFF.

The chain employs TRBV5-1 and TRBJ2-3; TCRdb calls TRBD1, which cannot be checked without DNA. The CDR3 has 13 residues. Germline V gene lookup returns CDR1 SGHRS and CDR2 YFSETQ. CDR3 in amino acids: CASGDRVVDTQYF.

J is TRBJ2-7 and V is TRBV30; checking the TCRdb D call of TRBD1 is not possible without DNA. This CDR3 is 15 amino acids long. Per the germline V gene, CDR1 is GTSNPN and CDR2 is SVGIG (reference sequence). CDR3 loop: CAWDPSDRVSYEQYF. The variable domain in full, with the rest retrieved from reference TRBV30 and TRBJ2-7, is SQTIHQWPATLVQPVGSPLSLECTVEGTSNPNLYWYRQAAGRGLQLLFYSVGIGQISSEVPQNLSASRPQDRQFILSSKKLLLSDSGFYLCAWDPSDRVSYEQYFGPGTRLTVT.

The chain links TRBV7-9 to TRBJ2-3; TCRdb selects TRBD1, and the lack of DNA leaves this call unchecked. CDR1 is SEHNR and CDR2 is FQNEAQ in the germline V gene (reference sequence). CDR3 size: 14 residues. CDR3 amino acids: CASSSRSGMDTQYF.

The J gene is TRBJ1-5, the V gene TRBV3-1. Germline lookup yields CDR1 LGHDT and CDR2 YNNKEL (reference sequence). The CDR3 totals 14 residues. The CDR3 loop reads CASSQSRGNQPQHF.

The J gene is TRBJ2-2, the V gene TRBV7-9; TCRdb calls TRBD1, which cannot be checked without DNA. The V gene's germline CDR1 is SEHNR and CDR2 FQNEAQ (reference sequence). The CDR3 contains 14 residues. This CDR3 is CASPPGTNTGELFF.

The chain has TRBV14 and TRBJ2-7; TCRdb picks TRBD1, but there is no DNA to check that call. The CDR3 runs 16 residues. CDR1 is SGHDN and CDR2 is FVKESK in the germline V gene. The CDR3 sequence: CASSQLLATGHYEQYF.

The chain uses TRBV20-1 and TRBJ1-1. This CDR3 contains 13 residues. Per the germline V gene, CDR1 is DFQATT and CDR2 is SNEGSKA (reference sequence). The CDR3 sequence: CSAPPGLHTEAFF.

V is TRBV5-1 and J is TRBJ2-5. CDR1 is SGHRS, CDR2 YFSETQ, per germline. This CDR3 contains 12 residues. CDR3: CASSSSGETQYF.

This chain uses TRBV7-9 with TRBJ1-1; with no DNA, the TCRdb D assignment of TRBD1 cannot be verified. The CDR3 spans 15 residues. In germline, CDR1 is SEHNR, CDR2 FQNEAQ (reference sequence). CDR3 amino acids: CASSQGAGSNTEAFF.

This chain connects TRBV6-5 to TRBJ1-1; TCRdb gives TRBD1 as the D gene, but with no DNA this cannot be confirmed. CDR1 and CDR2 (germline): MNHEY, SVGAGI. The CDR3 contains 17 residues. The CDR3 region is CASSSSGTERMNTEAFF.